Shown below are 2 T cell receptor beta chains from a single sample sequenced in a study of T cells in Graves' hyperthyroidism and ophthalmopathy. There were TCR beta CDR3 regions amplified from RNA transcripts. HTBI primers were employed in a first-round RT-PCR of the TCR CDR3. MiXCR was run by TCRdb on the multiplex PCR reads, yielding one entry per CDR3 protein. In the table there are almost 350,000 distinct CDR3 sequences, over 15% of which are singletons. The sequencing sample was made of blood. Source of these receptors: a woman in her thirties or forties with Graves' ophthalmopathy.

This clonotype has a handful of counts. Germline and junction disagree at one end, which may indicate a read error. This chain links TRBV7-6 with TRBJ2-2; a possible D gene is TRBD2 (5 bases). Germline V gene sequence: CDR1 SGHVS, CDR2 FNYEAQ. This CDR3 is built from 15 residues. The CDR3 loop reads CASSSTRGYTGELYF. Here the CDR3 DNA reads TGTGCCAGCAGCTCAACTAGAGGGTACACCGGGGAGCTGTATTTT.

This clonotype was seen many times. The chain couples TRBV11-2 to TRBJ2-7; D gene ambiguous. Germline lookup yields CDR1 SGHAT and CDR2 FQNNGV. Between the trimmed V and J ends, which lost 6 bases and 4 bases, there was a span of 13 bases. The length of the CDR3 is 13 residues. CDR3 protein: CASRPAPAYEQYF. Here the CDR3 DNA reads TGTGCCAGCAGACCAGCCCCAGCTTACGAGCAGTACTTC.